This is a list of T cell receptor beta chains from one sample in a study of cytotoxic CD8 clonotypes in ibrutinib-treated CLL. Repertoires were generated with immunoSEQ multiplex PCR, while TCRdb's copy carries only in-frame clones and drops some. The data hold fewer than 70,000 clones, with 65% to 75% observed a single time. This material consisted of PBMCs, taken after 12 months of ibrutinib treatment. The source of these receptors is a human donor with chronic lymphocytic leukemia. CDR3s include the opening cysteine and the closing phenylalanine or tryptophan. The D gene is left open where the match is weak. Clone size is shown for a subset of rows, as once, few, many or a class of expanded clone.

J,size,D,V,length,DNA,CDR3
TRBJ2-7,NA,NA,TRBV7-2,14,TGTGCCAGCAGCTTAGTTGGGGGTACGAGGGAGCAGTACTTC,CASSLVGGTREQYF
TRBJ2-5,NA,NA,TRBV27,13,TGTGCCAGCAGCTTGGGGGGCGAAGAGACCCAGTACTTC,CASSLGGEETQYF
TRBJ2-7,NA,TRBD2,TRBV30,16,TGTGCCTGGAGTTCCGGGACTAGCGGGAGGGCACGCGAGCAGTACTTC,CAWSSGTSGRAREQYF
TRBJ2-3,NA,TRBD2,TRBV9,16,TGTGCCAGCAGCGTAGTAGCGGGAGGACCCACAGATACGCAGTATTTT,CASSVVAGGPTDTQYF
TRBJ2-7,NA,NA,TRBV10-3,12,TGTGCCATCAGTGTTCCGGGCGGCGAGCAGTACTTC,CAISVPGGEQYF
TRBJ2-7,NA,NA,TRBV5-4,13,TGTGCCAGCAGCTTGCAGGACTCCTACGAGCAGTACTTC,CASSLQDSYEQYF
TRBJ2-5,NA,NA,TRBV19,10,TGTGCCAGTAAAGGCGAGACCCAGTACTTC,CASKGETQYF
TRBJ2-5,NA,NA,TRBV30,13,TGTGCCTGGAGTCTGGGGGGAGCGGAGACCCAGTACTTC,CAWSLGGAETQYF
TRBJ2-7,NA,TRBD2,TRBV6-1,12,TGTGCCTCCGGGCGGGAGATTTACGAGCAGTACTTC,CASGREIYEQYF
TRBJ2-7,few,TRBD2,TRBV4-1,15,TGCGCCAGCAGCCAGTTAGCGGGAGTGGCATACGAGCAGTACTTC,CASSQLAGVAYEQYF
TRBJ2-7,few,NA,TRBV27,15,TGTGCCAGCAGAAGCCCTGGACTGGCAGCCCACGAGCAGTACTTC,CASRSPGLAAHEQYF
TRBJ1-2,NA,NA,TRBV7-9,17,TGTGCCAGCAGACTCCCCCCCAGAAGGGCCCTTAACTATGGCTACACCTTC,CASRLPPRRALNYGYTF
TRBJ1-5,NA,NA,TRBV19,16,TGTGCCAGTAGTATTGAGGGAGGGCAGGGCAATCAGCCCCAGCATTTT,CASSIEGGQGNQPQHF
TRBJ2-1,NA,TRBD1,TRBV19,15,TGTGCCAGTACCTATGGGGACAGGGTGATCAATGAGCAGTTCTTC,CASTYGDRVINEQFF
TRBJ1-1,large,NA,TRBV30,14,TGTGCCTGGAGTCCCGACCCCGTTTACACTGAAGCTTTCTTT,CAWSPDPVYTEAFF
TRBJ2-3,NA,NA,TRBV30,15,TGTGCCTGGAGTCGGTCCAAAAGCATCACAGATACGCAGTATTTT,CAWSRSKSITDTQYF
TRBJ2-1,NA,TRBD2,TRBV10-3,12,TGTGCCATCAGTCGGGAGGGGAATGAGCAGTTCTTC,CAISREGNEQFF
TRBJ2-3,NA,NA,TRBV9,17,TGTGCCAGCAGCGGCCTAGGGGGACTCACTAGCACAGATACGCAGTATTTT,CASSGLGGLTSTDTQYF
TRBJ1-5,NA,NA,TRBV4-2,15,TGTGCCAGCAGCCAAGATTGGCAGGCGGGTCGGCCCCAGCATTTT,CASSQDWQAGRPQHF
TRBJ2-2,few,TRBD1,TRBV9,15,TGTGCCAGCAGCGTAGACCCCGGACAGGGCCAAGGGCTGTTTTTT,CASSVDPGQGQGLFF
TRBJ2-7,NA,NA,TRBV5-1,14,TGCGCCAGCAGGGGGGGGCTAACCACCCTCGAGCAGTACTTC,CASRGGLTTLEQYF
TRBJ2-2,NA,NA,TRBV7-2,15,TGTGCCAGCAGCCGGAACTGGGGGCCGGCGGGGGAGCTGTTTTTT,CASSRNWGPAGELFF
TRBJ1-5,NA,NA,TRBV5-6,13,TGTGCCAGCAGCTTGGAAGGGAGGGGGCCCCAGCATTTT,CASSLEGRGPQHF
TRBJ2-7,NA,NA,TRBV7-2,16,TGTGCCAGCTCAGCTTGGGGTGTTAAGAGCTCCTACGAGCAGTACTTC,CASSAWGVKSSYEQYF
TRBJ2-7,NA,NA,TRBV5-4,16,TGTGCCAGCAGCTTCGGGGGCCGGACCCCCACTAACGAGCAGTACTTC,CASSFGGRTPTNEQYF
TRBJ2-4,NA,NA,TRBV7-3,12,TGTGCCACTTTAGGGCAGAAAAACATTCAGTACTTC,CATLGQKNIQYF
TRBJ2-1,NA,TRBD2,TRBV6-5,14,TGTGCCAGCAGGGGGGGGACTAGCTTGGATGAGCAGTTCTTC,CASRGGTSLDEQFF
TRBJ1-1,NA,NA,TRBV4-2,16,TGTGCCAGCAGCCAAGATCTCCTCCCGGGCGACACTGAAGCTTTCTTT,CASSQDLLPGDTEAFF
TRBJ2-1,NA,NA,TRBV27,14,TGTGCCAGCAGTTTAGGTAGGTCCTACAATGAGCAGTTCTTC,CASSLGRSYNEQFF
TRBJ2-5,NA,NA,TRBV7-3,15,TGTGCCAGCAGCCCGATTGGGGGGTCCCAAGAGACCCAGTACTTC,CASSPIGGSQETQYF
TRBJ2-5,NA,TRBD2,TRBV2,21,TGTGCCAGCAGTGAATTGAGGGGGGGTACTAGCGGGAGGGCCTACCAAGAGACCCAGTACTTC,CASSELRGGTSGRAYQETQYF
TRBJ2-5,once,TRBD2,TRBV7-2,15,TGTGCCAGCAGCCCCGGCGGGAGTCGGCAAGAGACCCAGTACTTC,CASSPGGSRQETQYF
TRBJ2-3,NA,NA,TRBV5-1,15,TGCGCCAGCAGCTTTATTGGGGGAGCTGGAGATACGCAGTATTTT,CASSFIGGAGDTQYF
TRBJ2-7,once,NA,TRBV7-2,15,TGTGCCAGCAGCTTAGAGGCCGGGGGCTCCTACGAGCAGTACTTC,CASSLEAGGSYEQYF
TRBJ1-2,NA,TRBD1,TRBV6-6,13,TGTGCCAGCAGCGATACAGGGGGCTATGGCTACACCTTC,CASSDTGGYGYTF
TRBJ2-1,NA,NA,TRBV14,16,TGTGCCAGCAGCCAAGATCTAAGGAGCTCCTACAATGAGCAGTTCTTC,CASSQDLRSSYNEQFF
TRBJ2-1,NA,NA,TRBV6-1,12,TGTGCCACAGAACGTTCCTACAATGAGCAGTTCTTC,CATERSYNEQFF
TRBJ2-1,NA,NA,TRBV4-1,16,TGCGCCAGCAGCCCCTTACCCGGGAGCTCCTACAATGAGCAGTTCTTC,CASSPLPGSSYNEQFF
TRBJ1-6,NA,NA,TRBV5-4,15,TGTGCCAGCAGCTTGGCAGGAGGGGGAAATTCACCCCTCCACTTT,CASSLAGGGNSPLHF
TRBJ2-7,NA,NA,TRBV5-1,14,TGCGCCAGCAGCTTCAGACCTGGTGGGGGCGAGCAGTACTTC,CASSFRPGGGEQYF
TRBJ2-2,NA,NA,TRBV7-3,14,TGTGCCAGCAGCCAACGGGAGTTCACCGGGGAGCTGTTTTTT,CASSQREFTGELFF
TRBJ1-1,NA,TRBD1,TRBV10-1,16,TGCGCCAGCAACTCAGGACAGGGAGTTTCGAACACTGAAGCTTTCTTT,CASNSGQGVSNTEAFF
TRBJ2-5,NA,TRBD2,TRBV5-1,17,TGCGCCAGCAGCCCCGGTTGGAGCGGGGGTCCTGGGGAGACCCAGTACTTC,CASSPGWSGGPGETQYF
TRBJ2-7,NA,TRBD2,TRBV5-1,16,TGCGCCAGCAGCGTGACTCAGACAGCGGGGGCCTACGAGCAGTACTTC,CASSVTQTAGAYEQYF
TRBJ2-1,NA,TRBD2,TRBV5-1,15,TGCGCCAGCAGGCAACTAGCGGGACTTCCACATCAGCAGTTCTTC,CASRQLAGLPHQQFF
TRBJ2-7,few,NA,TRBV29-1,13,TGCAGCGTTGAAGGACAGCCGCTTAACGAGCAGTACTTC,CSVEGQPLNEQYF